A single sample is the source of the 19 T cell receptor beta chains below, sequenced in a study of T cells in Graves' hyperthyroidism and ophthalmopathy. RNA transcripts were the template for amplifying TCR beta CDR3 regions. TCR CDR3 regions were first amplified by RT-PCR with HTBI primers. TCRdb reprocessed the multiplex PCR reads with MiXCR, giving one entry per CDR3 protein. The sample carries 500,000 to 650,000 distinct CDR3 sequences, roughly a sixth recorded once. The sample comprised blood. These TCRs come from a woman aged 18-29 years with Graves' ophthalmopathy.

This clonotype was observed many times. V usage is TRBV11-2 and J usage is TRBJ2-7, with TRBD1 matching over 11 bases. CDR3 size: 16 residues. The V and J ends lost 0 bases and 2 bases, in that order; junction bases with no gene match: 3. Germline CDR1 SGHAT, CDR2 FQNNGV. DNA for the CDR3: TGTGCCAGCAGCTTAGAACCGGGACAGGGGGCCTACGAGCAGTACTTC. Its translation is CASSLEPGQGAYEQYF.

The table lists this clonotype with a few counts. CDR3 sequence: CASSYSFGGGRTNEKLFF. CDR3 in DNA: TGTGCCAGCAGTTACTCTTTCGGGGGAGGAAGGACTAATGAAAAACTGTTTTTT. The gene calls are TRBV6-2 or TRBV6-3 and TRBJ1-4; a weak D match, TRBD1 (5 bases). This CDR3 has 18 amino acids. The germline V gene encodes CDR1 MNHEY and CDR2 SVGEGT. V gave up 0 bases and J gave up 2 bases, with 16 bases separating them.

Many counts were recorded for this clonotype. The chain joins TRBV3-1 to TRBJ2-1; D not certain. Germline V CDR1 and CDR2: LGHDT, YNNKEL (reference sequence). This CDR3 is built from 14 residues. V shed 0 bases and J shed 7 bases, with 10 bases lying between them. In nucleotides, the CDR3 is TGTGCCAGCAGCCAAGATCAATCGGTGAATGAGCAGTTCTTC. Protein sequence: CASSQDQSVNEQFF.

This clonotype showed up many times. This chain joins TRBV28 and TRBJ2-7; tentatively, D is TRBD1 or TRBD2 (5 bases each). The germline CDR1 and CDR2 sequences are MDHEN and SYDVKM. The germline V and J ends were trimmed by 3 bases and 2 bases, with 17 bases remaining between them. This CDR3 region has 16 residues. CDR3 sequence (DNA): TGTGCCAGCAGTTTTGGTCGAGGGACGCGGACCTACGAGCAGTACTTC. It yields the protein CASSFGRGTRTYEQYF.

This clonotype was detected ten times or more. This chain links TRBV12-3 or TRBV12-4 with TRBJ2-7; D might be TRBD1 (5 bases). CDR3 length equals 12 residues. The V end was cut by 5 bases, the J end by 1 base, with 6 bases between. The CDR3 reads CASSAGSYEQYF. The DNA of the CDR3 is TGTGCCAGCAGTGCAGGGTCCTACGAGCAGTACTTC.

The V and J genes are TRBV7-2 and TRBJ1-2; maybe TRBD1 (5 bases). CDR3 size: 15 residues. With 6 bases removed from V and 8 bases from J, the gap between germline ends came to 22 bases. From germline, CDR1 is SGHTA and CDR2 FQGNSA. The CDR3 spells CASRPEPHRRIGYTF. The CDR3 region has the DNA TGTGCCAGCAGGCCGGAGCCCCACAGGAGGATAGGCTACACCTTC. Based on the CDR3 plus reference TRBV7-2 and TRBJ1-2, the full variable domain is GAGVSQSPSNKVTEKGKDVELRCDPISGHTALYWYRQSLGQGLEFLIYFQGNSAPDKSGLPSDRFSAERTGGSVSTLTIQRTQQEDSAVYLCASRPEPHRRIGYTFGSGTRLTVV.

To note about this clonotype: A much larger clone lies a single base off, so this may be a read error. The V and J genes are TRBV3-1 and TRBJ2-7; TRBD1 might be the D (5 bases). The CDR3 loop spans 16 amino acids. Trimming pared 0 bases from V and 7 bases from J, leaving 19 bases between. Germline CDR1 LGHDT, CDR2 YNNKEL (reference sequence). The CDR3 protein is CASSQDLDSTYNEQYF. CDR3 DNA: TGTGCCAGCAGCCAAGATCTAGACAGTACCTACAATGAGCAGTACTTC.

On this clonotype: Given a much more abundant clone one base away, this may be a read error. V and J are TRBV27 and TRBJ2-3; no clear D gene. The CDR3 has 13 amino acids. In germline, CDR1 is MNHEY, CDR2 SMNVEV (reference sequence). CDR3 sequence (DNA): TGTGCCAGCGGTTTATTGGCCTCAGATACGCAGTATTTT. This encodes CASGLLASDTQYF.

This clonotype has at least ten counts. The chain couples TRBV6-2 or TRBV6-3 to TRBJ1-2; D ambiguous. Germline-derived CDR1 and CDR2 are MNHEY and SVGEGT. V lost 6 bases and J lost 9, with 20 bases in between. The CDR3 loop spans 14 amino acids. The CDR3, as DNA: TGTGCCAGCAGCCAAGTGGGTGATGATTTGAGCTACACCTTC. Protein sequence: CASSQVGDDLSYTF.

The chain has TRBV5-1 and TRBJ2-3; 9 bases align to TRBD2. The germline V gene has CDR1 SGHRS and CDR2 YFSETQ. CDR3 size: 18 residues. Germline trimming cut 0 bases from V and 0 bases from J; bases unmatched to any gene: 8. The CDR3 loop is CASSLERAGGTSTDTQYF. The CDR3 DNA reads as TGCGCCAGCAGCTTGGAGAGAGCGGGGGGAACTAGCACAGATACGCAGTATTTT.

The rearrangement uses TRBV10-3 and TRBJ2-6, with 8 bases identical to TRBD1. The CDR3 is 16 residues long. V lost 5 bases and J lost 2; bases outside the gene matches: 5. Germline assignment: CDR1 ENHRY and CDR2 SYGVKD. This CDR3 is CAISLGQGAGANVLTF. CDR3 sequence (DNA): TGTGCCATCAGTCTCGGACAGGGTGCTGGGGCCAACGTCCTGACTTTC.

In this sample, this clonotype turned up many times. DNA of the CDR3: TGTGCCAGCAGCCAAGATCTTTTCGGGAACACTGAAGCTTTCTTT. Protein sequence: CASSQDLFGNTEAFF. The V and J genes are TRBV3-1 and TRBJ1-1, with unresolved D. From germline, CDR1 is LGHDT and CDR2 YNNKEL (reference sequence). The V end was cut by 0 bases, the J end by 1 base, with 9 bases between. This CDR3 is built from 15 residues. Looking up the rest from reference TRBV3-1 and TRBJ1-1 gives the full variable domain: DTAVSQTPKYLVTQMGNDKSIKCEQNLGHDTMYWYKQDSKKFLKIMFSYNNKELIINETVPNRFSPKSPDKAHLNLHINSLELGDSAVYFCASSQDLFGNTEAFFGQGTRLTVV.

The J gene is TRBJ2-5, the V gene TRBV20-1, with 7 bases that match TRBD2. From germline, CDR1 is DFQATT and CDR2 SNEGSKA (reference sequence). The CDR3 is made up of 13 amino acids. V gave up 2 bases and J gave up 7 bases; unmatched junction bases: 7. The CDR3: CSARPAGDGTQYF. The CDR3 region has the DNA TGCAGTGCTAGACCCGCGGGGGACGGGACCCAGTACTTC.

This clonotype was picked up many times. This chain links TRBV18 with TRBJ1-3; D is unresolved. The germline V gene encodes CDR1 KGHSH and CDR2 LQKENI. The CDR3 is 13 amino acids. The V and J ends lost 5 bases and 0 bases respectively, with 5 bases between them. CDR3 coding DNA: TGTGCCAGCTCATGGGACTCTGGAAACACCATATATTTT. Translation: CASSWDSGNTIYF.

V usage is TRBV7-2 and J usage is TRBJ2-3, with 10 bases fitting TRBD2. V gave up 1 base and J gave up 6 bases; unmatched junction bases: 7. This CDR3 contains 16 residues. Looked up from germline, CDR1 is SGHTA and CDR2 is FQGNSA. This CDR3 reads CASSLEAGGPADTQYF. The DNA of the CDR3 is TGTGCCAGCAGCTTAGAAGCGGGGGGGCCAGCTGATACGCAGTATTTT.

This clonotype was detected many times. This chain connects TRBV27 to TRBJ2-5; TRBD1 matches at 8 bases. CDR3 size: 13 residues. Per the germline V gene, CDR1 is MNHEY and CDR2 is SMNVEV (reference sequence). V lost 6 bases to trimming and J lost 5 bases; unmatched junction nucleotides: 5. The CDR3 sequence is CASSQDRAETQYF. For the CDR3, the DNA is TGTGCCAGCAGCCAGGACAGGGCTGAGACCCAGTACTTC.

This clonotype was picked up many times. V usage is TRBV7-3 and J usage is TRBJ2-1; TRBD2 is a possible D gene (6 bases). CDR3 length: 16 residues. V lost 5 bases and J lost 5, with 19 bases in between. CDR1 and CDR2 (germline): SGHTA, FQGTGA. The CDR3 bases are TGTGCCAGCAGCCCCACACCCCGGTCGGGAGACAATGAGCAGTTCTTC. This sequence encodes CASSPTPRSGDNEQFF.

This clonotype was seen repeatedly, ten times or more. The genes are TRBV27 and TRBJ1-2, with 7 bases aligning to TRBD1. The V segment lost 7 bases and the J segment 2 bases; nucleotides outside the gene matches: 4. Germline V CDR1 and CDR2: MNHEY, SMNVEV (reference sequence). The CDR3 contains 13 residues. Written as DNA, the CDR3 is TGTGCCAGCAAACCACAGGGGAACTATGGCTACACCTTC. It yields the protein CASKPQGNYGYTF.

This rearrangement joins TRBV6-1 to TRBJ2-2; D may be TRBD1 (6 bases). Trimming left V 1 base short and J 4 bases short, with 10 bases between. The CDR3 loop spans 15 amino acids. The germline CDR1 and CDR2 sequences are MNHNS and SASEGT. CDR3 residues: CASSEVGASTGELFF. CDR3 sequence (DNA): TGTGCCAGCAGTGAAGTGGGGGCCAGCACCGGGGAGCTGTTTTTT.